This T cell receptor beta chain derives from a study of Ad26.COV2.S vaccination and SARS-CoV-2 variants. The CDR3 contains 16 residues. Deletions cut 0 bases from V and 0 bases from J, with 6 bases between. Germline CDR1 and CDR2: KGHSH and LQKENI. Some clones are missing from TCRdb's copy, which holds only in-frame ones; the method was immunoSEQ multiplex PCR. This table holds over 450,000 clones, roughly nine tenths found once. Treatment given: some 20 received Ad26.COV2.S at low or high dose, single or two shots; about 5 received placebo; per-sample allocation not given. The study sampled participants on day 63 after the first vaccine or placebo injection. This clone has a single count.

V usage is TRBV18 and J usage is TRBJ2-6; D not certain. This specimen consisted of peripheral blood, obtained in a trial of Ad26.COV2.S vaccine versus placebo. This TCR was sampled from a person aged 18-65 years who received the Ad26.COV2.S COVID-19 vaccine or a placebo. The chain's CDR3 is CASSPPSSSGANVLTF. DNA for the CDR3: TGTGCCAGCTCACCACCTAGTAGCTCTGGGGCCAACGTCCTGACTTTC.